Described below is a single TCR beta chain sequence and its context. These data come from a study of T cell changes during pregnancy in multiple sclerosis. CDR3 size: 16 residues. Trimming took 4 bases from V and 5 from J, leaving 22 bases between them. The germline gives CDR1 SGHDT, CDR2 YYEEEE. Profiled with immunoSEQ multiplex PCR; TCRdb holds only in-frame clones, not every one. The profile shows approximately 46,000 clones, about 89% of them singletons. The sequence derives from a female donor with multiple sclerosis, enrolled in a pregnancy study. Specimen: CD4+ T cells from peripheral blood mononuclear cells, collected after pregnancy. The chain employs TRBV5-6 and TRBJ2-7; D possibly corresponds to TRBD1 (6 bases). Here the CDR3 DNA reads TGTGCCAGCAGCCCCGACCCGGACAGTTTTCTAAACGAGCAGTACTTC. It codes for CASSPDPDSFLNEQYF.